The source of this T cell receptor (beta chain) is a study of blood T cell repertoires in COVID-19. TCRdb keeps only in-frame clones here, not all; method: immunoSEQ multiplex PCR. In the table there are some 220,000 clones, 84% of which are singletons. This CDR3 contains 13 residues. V was cut by 1 base and J by 8 bases, with 11 bases left in between. Looked up from germline, CDR1 is SGHDN and CDR2 is FVKESK. The sequence was obtained from a woman aged 25-40 years who had recovered from COVID-19. The sample comprised peripheral blood. The chain is built from TRBV14 and TRBJ1-2; D perhaps matches TRBD1 (6 bases). The CDR3 DNA sequence: TGTGCCAGCAGCCAAGCAGGGGTAGGCGGCTACACCTTC. Encoded protein: CASSQAGVGGYTF.